Shown below are 10 T cell receptor beta chains from a single sample sequenced in a study of T cells after yellow fever vaccination. TCRdb reanalysed the 5' RACE reads using MiXCR and keeps one entry per CDR3 protein. The repertoire holds about 340,000 distinct CDR3 sequences, with about 4% as singletons. Sample: PBMCs, taken 5 days after the yellow fever booster vaccination. These receptor sequences come from a man aged 18 to 30 who received the YFV17D yellow fever vaccine.

V is TRBV12-3 or TRBV12-4 and J is TRBJ2-5; D ambiguous. Trimming cost V 6 bases and J 7 bases, with 18 bases left between them. The CDR3 spans 14 residues. The CDR3 bases are TGTGCCAGCAGCAAACTTTTCCCCCCTGGGACCCAGTACTTC. This translates into CASSKLFPPGTQYF.

This clonotype was seen more than once but under ten times. This chain uses TRBV5-1 with TRBJ2-7; TRBD1 agrees at 8 bases. Germline V CDR1 and CDR2: SGHRS, YFSETQ. There are 17 residues in the CDR3. V lost 0 bases, J lost 2 bases, and 10 bases stayed unmatched. Written as DNA, the CDR3 is TGCGCCAGCAGCTTGGCTCCGGGACAGGATGTTGCCTACGAGCAGTACTTC. Its translation: CASSLAPGQDVAYEQYF.

This clonotype appeared many times. The genes are TRBV15 and TRBJ2-2; D remains ambiguous. The V gene's germline CDR1 is LNHNV and CDR2 YYDKDF (reference sequence). The CDR3 contains 14 residues. V was pared by 4 bases and J by 5 bases, with 11 bases between. The CDR3 DNA reads as TGTGCCACCAGCAATAGGGTGGGGACCGGGGAGCTGTTTTTT. Translating it yields CATSNRVGTGELFF.

In its sample, this clonotype was seen a few times. The chain is built from TRBV6-2 or TRBV6-3 and TRBJ2-6; tentative D call: TRBD1 (5 bases). This CDR3 comprises 19 residues. V gave up 4 bases and J gave up 3 bases, with 22 bases separating them. Germline assignment: CDR1 MNHEY and CDR2 SVGEGT. CDR3 DNA sequence: TGTGCCAGCAGTTTCCAAGAAATCGACAGCTTCAGTGGGGCCAACGTCCTGACTTTC. Protein sequence: CASSFQEIDSFSGANVLTF.

The gene calls are TRBV18 and TRBJ2-7; the match to TRBD1 covers 7 bases. CDR3 length: 15 amino acids. Germline values: CDR1 KGHSH, CDR2 LQKENI. J was trimmed by 7 bases and V by 6 bases; bases with no gene match: 15. CDR3 amino acids: CASSPTGTAMKEQYF. The CDR3 DNA reads as TGTGCCAGCTCCCCAACCGGGACAGCCATGAAGGAGCAGTACTTC.

There are a few counts of this clonotype. This chain links TRBV6-5 with TRBJ1-6; TRBD1 matches at 11 bases. The germline V gene encodes CDR1 MNHEY and CDR2 SVGAGI. The CDR3 sequence is 16 residues long. The trim removed 0 bases at V and 14 bases at J, leaving 9 bases unmatched. The CDR3 DNA sequence: TGTGCCAGCAGTTACTCGATCGGGACAGGGGGTGTCTCCCTCCACTTT. The encoded protein is CASSYSIGTGGVSLHF.

This clonotype showed up just a few times. The V gene is TRBV7-2, the J gene TRBJ2-3, with 13 bases identical to TRBD2. Germline values: CDR1 SGHTA, CDR2 FQGNSA. This CDR3 is 15 amino acids long. Losses at the gene ends were 1 base for V and 6 bases for J; bases not matched to a gene: 1. The CDR3 bases are TGTGCCAGCAGCTTAGGGGGACTAGCGGGGGATACGCAGTATTTT. As protein: CASSLGGLAGDTQYF.

A few counts support this clonotype. CDR3 loop: CASSLSGSDEQFF. The CDR3 nucleotides read TGTGCCAGCAGCTTATCTGGTTCGGATGAGCAGTTCTTC. The chain uses TRBV7-9 and TRBJ2-1, with unresolved D. Germline loops: CDR1 SEHNR, CDR2 FQNEAQ (reference sequence). This CDR3 is 13 amino acids long. Trimming took 2 bases from V and 8 from J, leaving 10 bases between them.

V is TRBV18 and J is TRBJ2-3; D possibly corresponds to TRBD1 (6 bases). Germline loops: CDR1 KGHSH, CDR2 LQKENI. The V end was cut by 6 bases, the J end by 1 base, with 14 bases between. The CDR3 is made up of 15 amino acids. Here the CDR3 reads CASSPVGGGTDTQYF. The CDR3 DNA reads TGTGCCAGCTCGCCCGTTGGGGGCGGCACAGATACGCAGTATTTT.

This clonotype has a count of ten or more. The chain is built from TRBV28 and TRBJ1-6, with D perhaps matching TRBD1 (5 bases). The V end lost 3 bases, the J end lost 6 bases, and 15 bases lay between the germline ends. The length of the CDR3 is 16 residues. Germline V gene lookup returns CDR1 MDHEN and CDR2 SYDVKM. Here the CDR3 reads CASSLFRVSANSPLHF. CDR3 bases: TGTGCCAGCAGTTTGTTCAGGGTCTCGGCTAATTCACCCCTCCACTTT.